The 8 T cell receptor beta chains given below trace back to one sample, sequenced in a study of response to subunit inactivated influenza vaccine. One entry per CDR3 protein results from TCRdb running MiXCR on the RT-PCR reads. Seen here are around 200,000 distinct CDR3 sequences, about 9.3% observed once, and the top ten hold roughly a tenth. The source was non-naive T cells sorted from PBMCs, collected on the day of vaccination. The receptors stem from a man aged 45-65 years who received an inactivated influenza vaccine.

This clonotype was counted only a few times. The chain couples TRBV9 to TRBJ2-3, with D uncertain. Germline-derived CDR1 and CDR2 are SGDLS and YYNGEE. The germline V and J ends were trimmed by 0 bases and 2 bases, with 7 bases remaining between them. The CDR3 runs to 14 residues. This CDR3 is CASSVETFTDTQYF. DNA for the CDR3: TGTGCCAGCAGCGTAGAAACTTTCACAGATACGCAGTATTTT.

There are a few counts of this clonotype. This chain connects TRBV7-3 to TRBJ2-5, with a tentative D call TRBD1 (6 bases). V was clipped by 2 bases and J by 5 bases, with 9 bases between them. There are 13 residues in the CDR3. In germline, CDR1 is SGHTA, CDR2 FQGTGA. The chain's CDR3 is CASSLQRGETQYF. CDR3 nucleotide sequence: TGTGCCAGCAGCTTACAGAGGGGGGAGACCCAGTACTTC.

This chain connects TRBV29-1 to TRBJ2-1; 9 bases line up with TRBD2. Per the germline V gene, CDR1 is SQVTM and CDR2 is ANQGSEA. V lost 2 bases to trimming and J lost 9 bases; unmatched junction nucleotides: 11. The CDR3 extends over 15 amino acids. The CDR3 region is CSVELWASGEGEQFF. The CDR3, as DNA: TGCAGCGTTGAACTCTGGGCTAGCGGGGAAGGTGAGCAGTTCTTC.

The gene calls are TRBV6-1 and TRBJ2-1; the match to TRBD1 covers 9 bases. This CDR3 is 16 amino acids long. V gave up 7 bases and J gave up 4 bases; unmatched junction bases: 11. Germline V gene sequence: CDR1 MNHNS, CDR2 SASEGT. This chain's CDR3 is CASTPTGTGNYNEQFF. The CDR3 region has the DNA TGTGCCAGCACCCCCACCGGGACAGGGAATTACAATGAGCAGTTCTTC.

The chain employs TRBV7-6 and TRBJ2-2; a possible D gene is TRBD2 (5 bases). The germline V and J ends were trimmed by 2 bases and 0 bases, with 16 bases remaining between them. Germline lookup yields CDR1 SGHVS and CDR2 FNYEAQ. CDR3 length: 18 amino acids. Here the CDR3 DNA reads TGTGCCAGCAGCTTACATTTCTGGCCCGGGGCGAACACCGGGGAGCTGTTTTTT. Translation: CASSLHFWPGANTGELFF.

The J gene is TRBJ2-7, the V gene TRBV7-8, with D possibly being TRBD1 or TRBD2 (6 bases each). V was cut by 5 bases and J by 5 bases, with 19 bases left in between. The CDR3 is 15 residues long. Per germline, CDR1 SGHVS and CDR2 FQNEAQ. CDR3 loop: CASSKRGGLSHEQYF. CDR3 bases: TGTGCCAGCAGCAAAAGAGGGGGGTTGTCCCACGAGCAGTACTTC. Using reference TRBV7-8 and TRBJ2-7 for the parts outside the CDR3, the full variable domain is GAGVSQSPRYKVAKRGQDVALRCDPISGHVSLFWYQQALGQGPEFLTYFQNEAQLDKSGLPSDRFFAERPEGSVSTLKIQRTQQEDSAVYLCASSKRGGLSHEQYFGPGTRLTVT.

In this sample, this clonotype turned up a few times. The rearrangement links TRBV6-1 to TRBJ1-3; D is undetermined. Trimming pared 6 bases from V and 0 bases from J, leaving 12 bases between. Germline V gene lookup returns CDR1 MNHNS and CDR2 SASEGT. The CDR3 has 15 residues. CDR3 loop: CASSLNTYSGNTIYF. The CDR3, as DNA: TGTGCCAGCAGCCTTAACACATACTCTGGAAACACCATATATTTT.

This clonotype was seen more than once but under ten times. CDR3 bases: TGCGCCAGCAGCTGGTTCCAGGGGTCTCCCACAGATACGCAGTATTTT. Translation gives CASSWFQGSPTDTQYF. This rearrangement joins TRBV5-1 to TRBJ2-3, with D maybe TRBD1 (6 bases). Germline values: CDR1 SGHRS, CDR2 YFSETQ. The CDR3 runs 16 residues. The V end lost 3 bases, the J end lost 2 bases, and 16 bases lay between the germline ends. Based on the CDR3 plus reference TRBV5-1 and TRBJ2-3, the full variable domain is KAGVTQTPRYLIKTRGQQVTLSCSPISGHRSVSWYQQTPGQGLQFLFEYFSETQRNKGNFPGRFSGRQFSNSRSEMNVSTLELGDSALYLCASSWFQGSPTDTQYFGPGTRLTVL.